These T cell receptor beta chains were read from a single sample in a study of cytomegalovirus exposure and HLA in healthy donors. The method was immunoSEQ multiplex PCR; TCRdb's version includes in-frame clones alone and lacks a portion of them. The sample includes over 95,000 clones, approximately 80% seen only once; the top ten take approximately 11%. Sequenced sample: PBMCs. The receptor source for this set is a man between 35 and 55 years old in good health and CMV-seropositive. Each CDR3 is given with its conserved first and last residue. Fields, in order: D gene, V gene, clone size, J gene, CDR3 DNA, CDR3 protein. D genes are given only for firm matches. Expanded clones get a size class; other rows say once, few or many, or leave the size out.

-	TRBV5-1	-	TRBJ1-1	TGCGCCAGCAGCTTGGGGGCAGGGGTGGGAAACACTGAAGCTTTCTTT	CASSLGAGVGNTEAFF
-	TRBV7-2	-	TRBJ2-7	TGTGCCAGCAGCCGTTTGGCGGCCGAGCAGTACTTC	CASSRLAAEQYF
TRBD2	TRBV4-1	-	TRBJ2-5	TGCGCCAGCAGCCAAGATACGGCGGGGGGTCGAGAGACCCAGTACTTC	CASSQDTAGGRETQYF
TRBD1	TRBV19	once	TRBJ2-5	TGTGCCAGTAGTGCCCTCGGGACAGGACAAGAGACCCAGTACTTC	CASSALGTGQETQYF
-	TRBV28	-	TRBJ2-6	TGTGCCAGCAGTTGGATAGGGGGCTCTGGGGCCAACGTCCTGACTTTC	CASSWIGGSGANVLTF
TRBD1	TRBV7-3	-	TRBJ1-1	TGTGCCAGCAGCCCTTCTTCGGGACAGTTCACTGAAGCTTTCTTT	CASSPSSGQFTEAFF
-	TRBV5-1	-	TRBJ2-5	TGCGCCAGCAGTCCCACAGCCAGCGGGGAGACCCAGTACTTC	CASSPTASGETQYF
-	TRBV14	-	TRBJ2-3	TGTGCCAGCAGCCCCTACTTACAGGGTACGCAGTATTTT	CASSPYLQGTQYF
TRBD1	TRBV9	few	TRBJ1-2	TGTGCCAGCAGCGGAAGGACAGGGTTCAATGGCTACACCTTC	CASSGRTGFNGYTF
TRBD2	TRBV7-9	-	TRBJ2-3	TGTGCCAGCAGCCCGCTCGGGGGGACTGTGAGGGATACGCAGTATTTT	CASSPLGGTVRDTQYF
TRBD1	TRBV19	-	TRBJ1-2	TGTGCCAGTAGTCCCGACAGGGTCTCTGGCTACACCTTC	CASSPDRVSGYTF
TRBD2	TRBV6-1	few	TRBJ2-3	TGTGCCAGCACTCGGACTAGCGGGGGGGCAGATACGCAGTATTTT	CASTRTSGGADTQYF
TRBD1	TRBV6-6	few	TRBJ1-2	TGTGCCAGCAGTGACTCGGACAGGGGTGGCTACACCTTC	CASSDSDRGGYTF
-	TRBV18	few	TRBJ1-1	TGTGCCAGCTCACCGGGCCGAAGTGGAGGGACTGAAGCTTTCTTT	CASSPGRSGGTEAFF
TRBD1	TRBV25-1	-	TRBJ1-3	TGTGCCAGCAGTGAAGGGACAGGGTATACAAGCTCTGGAAACACCATATATTTT	CASSEGTGYTSSGNTIYF
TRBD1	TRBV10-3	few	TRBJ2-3	TGTGCCACCTGGACAGGGGTAACAGATACGCAGTATTTT	CATWTGVTDTQYF
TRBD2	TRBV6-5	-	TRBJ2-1	TGTGCCAGCAGGGCTAGCGGGGAGGATGAGCAGTTCTTC	CASRASGEDEQFF
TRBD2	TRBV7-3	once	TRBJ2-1	TGTGCCAGCAGCTTAGGGAGGGGCTCCTACAATGAGCAGTTCTTC	CASSLGRGSYNEQFF
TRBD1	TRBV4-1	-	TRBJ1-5	TGCGCCAGCAGCCAAGGGACAGGCCCTAGCAATCAGCCCCAGCATTTT	CASSQGTGPSNQPQHF
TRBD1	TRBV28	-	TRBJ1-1	TGTGCCAGCAGACATACAGGGGGCACTGAAGCTTTCTTT	CASRHTGGTEAFF
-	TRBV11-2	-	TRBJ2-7	TGTGCCAGCAGCATCAACAGGGACGAGCAGTACTTC	CASSINRDEQYF
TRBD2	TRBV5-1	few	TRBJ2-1	TGCGCCAGCAGCTTGGGATGGGCTAGCGGGAGGGACTACAATGAGCAGTTCTTC	CASSLGWASGRDYNEQFF
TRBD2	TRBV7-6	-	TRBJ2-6	TGTGCCAGCAGCCGGGGGGGTGGGGCCAACGTCCTGACTTTC	CASSRGGGANVLTF
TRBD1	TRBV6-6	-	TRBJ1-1	TGTGCCAGCAGTGTACAGGGGCGGAACACTGAAGCTTTCTTT	CASSVQGRNTEAFF
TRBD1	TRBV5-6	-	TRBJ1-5	TGTGCCAGCAGCTTGGAGGGACAGGGGGCACTGCCCCAGCATTTT	CASSLEGQGALPQHF
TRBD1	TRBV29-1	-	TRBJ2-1	TGCAGCGTGGACAGGGGGCTTGAGCAGTTCTTC	CSVDRGLEQFF